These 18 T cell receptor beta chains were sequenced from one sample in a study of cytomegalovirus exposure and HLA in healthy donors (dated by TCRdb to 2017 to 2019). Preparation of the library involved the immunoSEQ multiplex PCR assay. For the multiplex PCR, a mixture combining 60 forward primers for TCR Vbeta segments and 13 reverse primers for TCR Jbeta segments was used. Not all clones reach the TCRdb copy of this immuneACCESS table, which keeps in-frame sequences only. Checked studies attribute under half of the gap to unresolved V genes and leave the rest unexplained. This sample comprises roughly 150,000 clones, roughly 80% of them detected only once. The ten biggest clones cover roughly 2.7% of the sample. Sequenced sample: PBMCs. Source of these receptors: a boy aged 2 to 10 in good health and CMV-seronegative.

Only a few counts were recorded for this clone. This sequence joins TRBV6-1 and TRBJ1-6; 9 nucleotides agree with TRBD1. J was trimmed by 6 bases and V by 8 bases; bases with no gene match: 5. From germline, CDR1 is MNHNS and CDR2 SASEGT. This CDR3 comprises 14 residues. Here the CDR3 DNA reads TGTGCCAGCTTAGGGGACAGGGCTAATTCACCCCTCCACTTT. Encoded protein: CASLGDRANSPLHF.

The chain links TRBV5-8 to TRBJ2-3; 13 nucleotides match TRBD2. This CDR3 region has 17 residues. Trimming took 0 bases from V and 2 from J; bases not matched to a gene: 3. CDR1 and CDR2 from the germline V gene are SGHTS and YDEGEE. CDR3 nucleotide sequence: TGTGCCAGCAGCTTGGAACTAGCGGGAGGGCTCACAGATACGCAGTATTTT. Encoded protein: CASSLELAGGLTDTQYF.

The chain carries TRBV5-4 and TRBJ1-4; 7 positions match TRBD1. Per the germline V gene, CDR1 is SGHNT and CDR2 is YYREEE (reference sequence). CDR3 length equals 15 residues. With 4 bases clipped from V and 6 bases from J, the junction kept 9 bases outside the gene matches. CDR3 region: CASSPRQGWDEKLFF. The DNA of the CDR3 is TGTGCCAGCAGCCCCAGACAGGGCTGGGATGAAAAACTGTTTTTT. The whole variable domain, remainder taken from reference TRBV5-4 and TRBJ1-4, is ETGVTQSPTHLIKTRGQQVTLRCSSQSGHNTVSWYQQALGQGPQFIFQYYREEENGRGNFPPRFSGLQFPNYSSELNVNALELDDSALYLCASSPRQGWDEKLFFGSGTQLSVL.

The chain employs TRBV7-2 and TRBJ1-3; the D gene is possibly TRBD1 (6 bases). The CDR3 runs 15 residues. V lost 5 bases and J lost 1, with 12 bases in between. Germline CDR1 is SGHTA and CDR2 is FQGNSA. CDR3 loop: CASSTRGGSGNTIYF. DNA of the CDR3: TGTGCCAGCAGCACCAGAGGGGGATCTGGAAACACCATATATTTT.

CDR3 in DNA: TGCGCCAGCAGCCAAACCCCGGGACAGGTCCAAGAGACCCAGTACTTC. Residues: CASSQTPGQVQETQYF. The V and J genes are TRBV4-1 and TRBJ2-5; 8 positions match TRBD1. Germline trimming cut 2 bases from V and 1 base from J; bases unmatched to any gene: 6. The CDR3 totals 16 residues. CDR1 and CDR2 from the germline V gene are MGHRA and YSYEKL.

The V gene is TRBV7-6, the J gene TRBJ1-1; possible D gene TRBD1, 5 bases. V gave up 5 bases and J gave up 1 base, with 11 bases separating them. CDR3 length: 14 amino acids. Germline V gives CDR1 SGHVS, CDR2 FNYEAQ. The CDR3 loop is CASSRGLKNTEAFF. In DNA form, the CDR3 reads TGTGCCAGCAGCCGGGGACTTAAGAACACTGAAGCTTTCTTT.

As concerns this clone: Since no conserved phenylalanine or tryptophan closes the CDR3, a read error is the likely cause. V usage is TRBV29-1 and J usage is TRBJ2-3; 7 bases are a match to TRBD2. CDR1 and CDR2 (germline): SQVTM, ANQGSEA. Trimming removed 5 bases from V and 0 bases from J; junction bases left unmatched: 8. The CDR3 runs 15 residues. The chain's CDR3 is CSVTHGGSSTDTQYL. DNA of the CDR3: TGCAGCGTTACCCACGGGGGGAGTAGCACAGATACGCAGTATCTT.

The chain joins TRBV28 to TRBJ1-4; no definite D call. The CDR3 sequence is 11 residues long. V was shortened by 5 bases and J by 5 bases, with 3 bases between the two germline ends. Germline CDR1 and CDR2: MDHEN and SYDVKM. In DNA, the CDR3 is TGTGCCAGCAGTCCGAATGAAAAACTGTTTTTT. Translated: CASSPNEKLFF.

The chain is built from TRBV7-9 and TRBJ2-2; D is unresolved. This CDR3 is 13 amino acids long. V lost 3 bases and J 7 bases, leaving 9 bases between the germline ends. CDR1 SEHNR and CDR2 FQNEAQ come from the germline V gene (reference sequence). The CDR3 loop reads CASSLAEIGELFF. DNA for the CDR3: TGTGCCAGCAGCTTGGCCGAAATCGGGGAGCTGTTTTTT.

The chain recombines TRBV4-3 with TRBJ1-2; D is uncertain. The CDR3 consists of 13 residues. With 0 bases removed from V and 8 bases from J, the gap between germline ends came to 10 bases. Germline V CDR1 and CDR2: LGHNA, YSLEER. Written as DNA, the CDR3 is TGCGCCAGCAGCCAAGACGGCGGTCTAGGCTACACCTTC. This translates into CASSQDGGLGYTF.

The CDR3 DNA follows: TGTGCCAGCAGAGAGCTGAGGACGAGGGATAATGAGCAGTTCTTC. Translation gives CASRELRTRDNEQFF. J is TRBJ2-1 and V is TRBV6-1; weak D call: TRBD2 (5 bases). The CDR3 runs to 15 residues. Trimming left V 6 bases short and J 7 bases short, with 19 bases between. Germline V gene data show CDR1 as MNHNS and CDR2 as SASEGT.

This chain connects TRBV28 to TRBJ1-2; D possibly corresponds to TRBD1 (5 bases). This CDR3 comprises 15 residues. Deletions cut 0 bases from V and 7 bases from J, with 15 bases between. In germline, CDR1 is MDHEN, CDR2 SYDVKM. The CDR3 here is CASSLWGPDRGGYTF. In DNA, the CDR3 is TGTGCCAGCAGTTTATGGGGGCCAGACCGAGGTGGCTACACCTTC.

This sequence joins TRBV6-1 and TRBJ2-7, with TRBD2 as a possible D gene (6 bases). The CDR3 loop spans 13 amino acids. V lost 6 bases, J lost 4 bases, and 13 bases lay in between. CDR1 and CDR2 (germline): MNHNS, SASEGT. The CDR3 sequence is CASSQGLGYEQYF. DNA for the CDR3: TGTGCCAGCAGCCAGGGACTTGGGTACGAGCAGTACTTC.

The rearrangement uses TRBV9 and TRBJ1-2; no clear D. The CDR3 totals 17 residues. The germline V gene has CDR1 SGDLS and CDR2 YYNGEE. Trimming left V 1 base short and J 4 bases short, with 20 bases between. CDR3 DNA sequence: TGTGCCAGCAGCGTAACCCCCTCGGGATGGGAGAGCTATGGCTACACCTTC. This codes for CASSVTPSGWESYGYTF.

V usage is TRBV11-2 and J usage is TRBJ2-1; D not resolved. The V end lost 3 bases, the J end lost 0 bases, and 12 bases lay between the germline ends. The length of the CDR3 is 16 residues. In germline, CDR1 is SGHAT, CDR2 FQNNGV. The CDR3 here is CASSFEQLSSYNEQFF. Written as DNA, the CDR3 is TGTGCCAGCAGCTTTGAGCAACTGAGCTCCTACAATGAGCAGTTCTTC.

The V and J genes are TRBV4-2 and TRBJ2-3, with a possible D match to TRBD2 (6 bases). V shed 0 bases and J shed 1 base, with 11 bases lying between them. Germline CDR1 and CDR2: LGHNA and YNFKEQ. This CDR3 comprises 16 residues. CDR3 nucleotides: TGTGCCAGCAGCCAAGAGATCGGGGGTGGCACAGATACGCAGTATTTT. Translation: CASSQEIGGGTDTQYF.

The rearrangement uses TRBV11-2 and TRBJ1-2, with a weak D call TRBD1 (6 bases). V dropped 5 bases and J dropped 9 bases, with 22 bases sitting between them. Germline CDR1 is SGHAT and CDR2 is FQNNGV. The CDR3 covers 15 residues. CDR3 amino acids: CASSPIRTATFRYTF. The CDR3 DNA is TGTGCCAGCAGCCCCATTCGGACAGCGACCTTCCGCTACACCTTC. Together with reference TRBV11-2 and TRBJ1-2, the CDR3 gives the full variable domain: EAGVAQSPRYKIIEKRQSVAFWCNPISGHATLYWYQQILGQGPKLLIQFQNNGVVDDSQLPKDRFSAERLKGVDSTLKIQPAKLEDSAVYLCASSPIRTATFRYTFGSGTRLTVV.

The DNA of the CDR3 is TGCAGCGGGGGGGGTCCGAGGATAGAGGAGACCCAGTACTTC. Its protein is CSGGGPRIEETQYF. The chain has TRBV29-1 and TRBJ2-5, with TRBD2 matching 7 bases. The length of the CDR3 is 14 residues. Trimming took 7 bases from V and 5 from J; bases not matched to a gene: 13. The germline V gene encodes CDR1 SQVTM and CDR2 ANQGSEA.